This T cell receptor (beta chain) was captured in a study of Graves' ophthalmopathy and Graves' hyperthyroidism (dated by TCRdb to the late 2010s). Regarding the study in general: Peripheral blood was collected before any treatment was given, at the time of initial diagnosis. In over five hyperthyroidism patients, the T-cell repertoires found in thyroid tissue were compared with those found in blood. After sampling, hyperthyroidism patients received methimazole starting at 30 mg daily, and ophthalmopathy patients received high-dose intravenous methylprednisolone. A discovery set of more than 90 patients (43 ophthalmopathy, around 57 stable hyperthyroidism) was enrolled to explore V-J signatures distinguishing ophthalmopathy from hyperthyroidism. In total, 135 blood samples were TCR-sequenced: some 43 ophthalmopathy, under 80 hyperthyroidism and roughly 17 hyperthyroidism-to-ophthalmopathy patients. The study used signatures of the TCR beta repertoire to tell Graves' ophthalmopathy apart from Graves' hyperthyroidism and to predict which patients would progress to ophthalmopathy. An independent validation cohort comprised roughly 20 hyperthyroidism patients and roughly 15 patients who later progressed from hyperthyroidism to ophthalmopathy. What the authors observed across the whole study: In cross-validation, the 13-signature model distinguished ophthalmopathy from stable hyperthyroidism with 85% to 90% sensitivity and around 81% specificity, and in the test set the corresponding values were roughly 78% and 74%. No statistical method was used to predetermine the sample size, and group allocation was not hidden from the investigators. In validation, the model predicted ophthalmopathy progression with about 70% sensitivity and 72% to 80% specificity; roughly 11 predicted patients were CT-confirmed with GO in a median of approximately 6.5 months. Most expanded thyroid clonotypes with frequency above 0.001 were also detected in blood, suggesting blood repertoires may reflect the thyroid immune response.

TCR beta CDR3 regions were amplified from RNA transcripts for repertoire sequencing. HTBI primers and the Qiagen OneStep RT-PCR kit were used in a first-round RT-PCR, which was followed by a second-round multiplex PCR, size selection and purification. Libraries were sequenced paired-end with 100 bp reads on an Illumina HiSeq2000. As for the original processing: Reads were processed with SOAPnuke, discarding reads with adapters, uncalled bases, mean Phred below 15, or no exact constant-primer or identifier match. COPE v1.2.5 was used to merge the high-quality paired reads. Unique nucleotide sequences were defined as clonotypes and aligned to IMGT TRB V, D and J references using MiTCR v1.1. Only V-J combinations with frequency above 0.0001 were analysed, covering more than 99% of repertoires. For each V-J combination, a TCR clonal expansion and chaos score was defined as F50 clonal expansion divided by the chaos observed in the TCRdist matrix. Features were reduced by Welch's t-statistics and random forest to over 10 V-J combinations, which fed a naive Bayes classifier. The Morisita-Horn index was used to measure how similar the thyroid and blood repertoires were. TCRdb trimmed the raw reads at Q25, called clones with MiXCR and kept productive beta chains. CDR3 protein sequences are deduplicated, and each keeps its most common genes and DNA. The V and J calls reflect TCRdb's pipeline rather than the authors' work. Here the sample has 23,000 or so distinct CDR3 sequences; approximately 48% occur a single time. Approximately 7% of the sample rests with the top ten.

Relative to germline, V is 0 bases shorter and J is 0 bases shorter, with 14 bases between their ends. The CDR3 covers 16 residues, taking in both the cysteine and the phenylalanine. Only the CDR3 part of the read is kept: 48 bases, read in frame from the first base. Based on the germline V gene (reference sequence), the CDR1 and CDR2 sequences are DFQATT and SNEGSKA. Hyperthyroidism was considered stable if no progression to ophthalmopathy occurred within 18 months of follow-up. Hyperthyroidism patients were newly diagnosed, with disease duration under 2 months, and aged 18 to 65 years. Patients with other autoimmune diseases, uncontrolled infections, pregnancy or lactation were excluded. Diagnosis relied on clinical symptoms, serum thyroxine, TRAb, thyroid ultrasound and orbital computed tomography. PBMCs were isolated from approximately 10 ml of fresh peripheral blood by Ficoll-Paque density gradient centrifugation. Trizol reagent was used to extract the total RNA, and its quality was then checked on an Agilent 2100 Bioanalyzer.

A remark on this clonotype: Its binding antigen is unknown. One base away there is no much larger clone; base qualities are not given.

The clonotype comes from an adult woman with stable Graves' hyperthyroidism. Recombination linked TRBV20-1 to TRBJ2-5, with TRBD1 tentatively as D gene (5 bases match). Sequencing used peripheral blood. Read as DNA, the sequence is TGCAGTGCTAGAGAGAAGACAGTCCTCCACCAAGAGACCCAGTACTTC. The translation is CSAREKTVLHQETQYF.